The present T cell receptor beta chain was sequenced within a study of human T cells and chemical hapten exposure. Study-wide background: Diphenylcyclopropenone was administered weekly to the scalp of patients throughout the approximately 25-week study.

TCRdb processed the RACE reads anew with MiXCR; each CDR3 protein has one entry. The sample yields tens of thousands of distinct CDR3 sequences, 10% seen once. The time point denotes: patch test 2, 6 weeks after DPC sensitization. Treatment noted: therapeutic diphenylcyclopropenone sensitization with weekly scalp DPC. The receptor was isolated from a woman aged 25 to 39 with alopecia areata. Some clones in this sample may be carry-over from other donors' samples. The specimen was whole blood, collected in connection with sensitization to the hapten diphenylcyclopropenone (DPC).

CDR3 region: CASSQEPSTYTEAFF. The CDR3, as DNA: TGTGCCAGCAGCCAAGAACCATCGACCTACACTGAAGCTTTCTTT. The rearrangement joins TRBV3-2 to TRBJ1-1. TRBV3-2 is a documented pseudogene. The length of the CDR3 is 15 residues.